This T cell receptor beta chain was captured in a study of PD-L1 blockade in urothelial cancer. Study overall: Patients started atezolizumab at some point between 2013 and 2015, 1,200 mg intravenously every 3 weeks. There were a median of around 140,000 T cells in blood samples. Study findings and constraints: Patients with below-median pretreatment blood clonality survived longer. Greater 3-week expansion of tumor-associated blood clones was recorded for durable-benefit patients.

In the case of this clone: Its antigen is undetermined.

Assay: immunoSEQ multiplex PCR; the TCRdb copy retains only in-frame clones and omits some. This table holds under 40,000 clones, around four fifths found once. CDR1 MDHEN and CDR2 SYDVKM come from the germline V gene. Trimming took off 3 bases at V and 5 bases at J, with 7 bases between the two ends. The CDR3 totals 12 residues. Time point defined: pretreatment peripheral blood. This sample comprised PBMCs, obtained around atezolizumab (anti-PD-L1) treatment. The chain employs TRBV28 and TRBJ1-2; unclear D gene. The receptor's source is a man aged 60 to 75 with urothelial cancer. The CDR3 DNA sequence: TGTGCCAGCAGTTTTCTTGAGTATGGCTACACCTTC. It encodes CASSFLEYGYTF.